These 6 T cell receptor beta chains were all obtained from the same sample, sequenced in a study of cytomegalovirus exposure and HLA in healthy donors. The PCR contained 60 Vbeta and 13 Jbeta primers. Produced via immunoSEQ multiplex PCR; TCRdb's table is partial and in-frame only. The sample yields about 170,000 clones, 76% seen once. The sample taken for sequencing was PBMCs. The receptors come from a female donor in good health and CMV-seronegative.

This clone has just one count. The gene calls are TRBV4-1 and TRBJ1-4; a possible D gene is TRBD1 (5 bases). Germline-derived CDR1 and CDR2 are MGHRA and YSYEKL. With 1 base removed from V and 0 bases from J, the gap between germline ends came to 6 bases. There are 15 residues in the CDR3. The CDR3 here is CASSQVQATNEKLFF. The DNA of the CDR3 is TGCGCCAGCAGCCAAGTACAGGCAACTAATGAAAAACTGTTTTTT.

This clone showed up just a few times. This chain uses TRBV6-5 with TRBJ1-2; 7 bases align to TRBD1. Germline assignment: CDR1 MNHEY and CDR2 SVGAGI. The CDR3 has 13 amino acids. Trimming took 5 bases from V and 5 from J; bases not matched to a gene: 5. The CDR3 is CASSDRVGYGYTF. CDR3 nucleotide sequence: TGTGCCAGCAGTGACAGGGTCGGGTATGGCTACACCTTC.

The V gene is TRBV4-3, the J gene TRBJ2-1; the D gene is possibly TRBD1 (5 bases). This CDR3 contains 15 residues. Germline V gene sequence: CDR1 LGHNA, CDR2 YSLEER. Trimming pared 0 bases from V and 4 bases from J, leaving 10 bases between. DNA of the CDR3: TGCGCCAGCAGCCAAGACGTGACAGAATACAATGAGCAGTTCTTC. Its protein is CASSQDVTEYNEQFF.

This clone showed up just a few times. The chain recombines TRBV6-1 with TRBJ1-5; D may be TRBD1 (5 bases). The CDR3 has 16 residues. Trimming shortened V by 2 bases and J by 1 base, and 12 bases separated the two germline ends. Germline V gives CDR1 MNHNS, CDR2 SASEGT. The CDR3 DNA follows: TGTGCCAGCAGTGAAAGCAGGGCTAGGAGCAATCAGCCCCAGCATTTT. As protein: CASSESRARSNQPQHF.

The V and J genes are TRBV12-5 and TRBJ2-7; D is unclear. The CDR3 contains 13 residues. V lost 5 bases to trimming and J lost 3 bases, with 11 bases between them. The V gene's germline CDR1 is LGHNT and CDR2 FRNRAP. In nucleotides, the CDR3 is TGTGCTAGTGGTGTGCAGGATCTCTACGAGCAGTACTTC. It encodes CASGVQDLYEQYF.

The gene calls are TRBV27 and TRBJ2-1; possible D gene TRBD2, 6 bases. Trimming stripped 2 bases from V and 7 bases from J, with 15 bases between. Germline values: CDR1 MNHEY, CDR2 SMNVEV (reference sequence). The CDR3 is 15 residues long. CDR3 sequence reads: CASSLSLALGNEQFF. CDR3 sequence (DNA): TGTGCCAGCAGTTTAAGCCTAGCGTTGGGGAATGAGCAGTTCTTC.